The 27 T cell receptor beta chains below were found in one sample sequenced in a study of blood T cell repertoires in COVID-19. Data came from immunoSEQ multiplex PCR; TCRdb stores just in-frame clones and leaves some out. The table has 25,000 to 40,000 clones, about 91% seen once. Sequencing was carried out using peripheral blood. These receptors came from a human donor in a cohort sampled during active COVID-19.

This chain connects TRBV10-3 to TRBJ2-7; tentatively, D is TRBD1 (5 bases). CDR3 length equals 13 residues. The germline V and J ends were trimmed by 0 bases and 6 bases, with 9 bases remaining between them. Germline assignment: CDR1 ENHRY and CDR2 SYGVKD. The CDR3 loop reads CAISESRGSEQYV. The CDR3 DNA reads TGTGCCATCAGTGAGTCAAGGGGATCCGAGCAGTACGTC.

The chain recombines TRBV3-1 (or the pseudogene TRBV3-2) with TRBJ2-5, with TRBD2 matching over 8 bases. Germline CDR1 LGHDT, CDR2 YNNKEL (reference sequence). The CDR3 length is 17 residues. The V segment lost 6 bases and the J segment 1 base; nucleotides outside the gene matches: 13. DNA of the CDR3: TGTGCCAGCAGTCCAAGAGTACCTAGCGGGTTCCAAGAGACCCAGTACTTC. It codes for CASSPRVPSGFQETQYF.

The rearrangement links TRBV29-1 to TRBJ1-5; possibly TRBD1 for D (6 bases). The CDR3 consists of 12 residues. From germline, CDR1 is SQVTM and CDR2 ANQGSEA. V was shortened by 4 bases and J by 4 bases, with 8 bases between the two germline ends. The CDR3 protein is CSVAQGNQPQHF. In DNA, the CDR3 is TGCAGCGTTGCTCAGGGGAATCAGCCCCAGCATTTT.

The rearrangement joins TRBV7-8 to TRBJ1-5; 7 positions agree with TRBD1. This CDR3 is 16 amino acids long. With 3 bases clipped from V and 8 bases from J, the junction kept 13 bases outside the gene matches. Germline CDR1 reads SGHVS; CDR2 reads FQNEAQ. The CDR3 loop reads CASSFRGLGGLEPQHF. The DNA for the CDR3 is TGTGCCAGCAGCTTCCGGGGACTAGGGGGCTTGGAGCCCCAGCATTTT. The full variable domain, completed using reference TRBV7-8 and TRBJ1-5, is GAGVSQSPRYKVAKRGQDVALRCDPISGHVSLFWYQQALGQGPEFLTYFQNEAQLDKSGLPSDRFFAERPEGSVSTLKIQRTQQEDSAVYLCASSFRGLGGLEPQHFGDGTRLSIL.

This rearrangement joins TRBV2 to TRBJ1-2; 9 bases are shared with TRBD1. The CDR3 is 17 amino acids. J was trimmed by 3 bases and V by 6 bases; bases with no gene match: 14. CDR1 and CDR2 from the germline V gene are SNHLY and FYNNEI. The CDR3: CASSDPTGGVPYYGYTF. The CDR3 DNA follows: TGTGCCAGCAGCGACCCGACAGGGGGTGTCCCCTACTATGGCTACACCTTC.

CDR3 bases: TGCGCCAGCAGCTTGAACCGACAGGTCGCTAACTATGGCTACACCTTC. Residues: CASSLNRQVANYGYTF. This chain connects TRBV5-1 to TRBJ1-2; D perhaps matches TRBD1 (6 bases). There are 16 residues in the CDR3. Germline V gives CDR1 SGHRS, CDR2 YFSETQ. Trimming cost V 1 base and J 0 bases, with 13 bases left between them. Drawing the rest from reference TRBV5-1 and TRBJ1-2, the complete variable domain is KAGVTQTPRYLIKTRGQQVTLSCSPISGHRSVSWYQQTPGQGLQFLFEYFSETQRNKGNFPGRFSGRQFSNSRSEMNVSTLELGDSALYLCASSLNRQVANYGYTFGSGTRLTVV.

The CDR3 protein is CATRDRGNTIYF. In DNA, the CDR3 is TGTGCCACCCGGGACAGGGGAAACACCATATATTTT. The chain uses TRBV7-8 and TRBJ1-3, with TRBD1 matching over 8 bases. The V segment lost 10 bases and the J segment 4 bases; nucleotides outside the gene matches: 3. From germline, CDR1 is SGHVS and CDR2 FQNEAQ. The CDR3 sequence is 12 residues long.

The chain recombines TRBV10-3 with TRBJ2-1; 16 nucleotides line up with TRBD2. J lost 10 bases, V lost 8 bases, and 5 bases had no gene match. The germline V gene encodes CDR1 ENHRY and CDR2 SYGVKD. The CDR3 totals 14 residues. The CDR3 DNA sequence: TGTGCCATCGGGACTAGCGGGGGGGCGAGAGAGCAGTTCTTC. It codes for CAIGTSGGAREQFF.

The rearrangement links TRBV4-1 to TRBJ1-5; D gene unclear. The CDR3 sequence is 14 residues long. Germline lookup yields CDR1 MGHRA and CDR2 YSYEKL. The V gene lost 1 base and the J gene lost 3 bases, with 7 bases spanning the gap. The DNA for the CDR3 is TGCGCCAGCAGCCAAGGCCAGGTCAATCAGCCCCAGCATTTT. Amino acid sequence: CASSQGQVNQPQHF.

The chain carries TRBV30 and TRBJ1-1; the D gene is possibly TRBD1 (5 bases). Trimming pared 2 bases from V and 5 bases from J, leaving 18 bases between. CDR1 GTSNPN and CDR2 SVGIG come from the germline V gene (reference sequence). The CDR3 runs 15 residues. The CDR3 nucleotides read TGTGCCTGGAGTTTCTCCACCGGGGGGAGGACTGAAGCTTTCTTT. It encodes CAWSFSTGGRTEAFF.

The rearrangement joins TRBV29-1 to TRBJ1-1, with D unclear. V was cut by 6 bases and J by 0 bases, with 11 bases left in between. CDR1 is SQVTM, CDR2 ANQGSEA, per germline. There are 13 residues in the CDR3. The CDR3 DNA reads TGCAGCGTGTCTGGCAGATTGAACACTGAAGCTTTCTTT. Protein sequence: CSVSGRLNTEAFF.

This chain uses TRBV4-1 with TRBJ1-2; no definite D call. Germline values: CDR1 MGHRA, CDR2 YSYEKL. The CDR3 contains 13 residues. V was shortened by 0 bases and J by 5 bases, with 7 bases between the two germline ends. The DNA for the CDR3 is TGCGCCAGCAGCCAAGATACCGGGTATGGCTACACCTTC. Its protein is CASSQDTGYGYTF.

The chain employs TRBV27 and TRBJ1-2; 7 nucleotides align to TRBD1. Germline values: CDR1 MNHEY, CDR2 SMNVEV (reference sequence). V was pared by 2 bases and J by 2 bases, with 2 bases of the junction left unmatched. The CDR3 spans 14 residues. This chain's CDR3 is CASSLKGGNYGYTF. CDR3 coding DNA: TGTGCCAGCAGTTTAAAAGGGGGCAACTATGGCTACACCTTC.

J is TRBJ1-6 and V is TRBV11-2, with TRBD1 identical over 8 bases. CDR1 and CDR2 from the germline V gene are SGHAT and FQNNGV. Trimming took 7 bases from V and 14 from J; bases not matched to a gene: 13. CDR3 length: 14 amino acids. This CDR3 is CASTKRTGRMTLHF. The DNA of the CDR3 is TGTGCCAGCACAAAGCGGACAGGGAGAATGACCCTCCACTTT.

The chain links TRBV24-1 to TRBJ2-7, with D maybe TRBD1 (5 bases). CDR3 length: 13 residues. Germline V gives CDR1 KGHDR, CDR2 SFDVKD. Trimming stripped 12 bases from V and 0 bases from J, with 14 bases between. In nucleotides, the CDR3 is TGTGCCCCGATTGGACACTGCTCCTACGAGCAGTACGTC. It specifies CAPIGHCSYEQYV.

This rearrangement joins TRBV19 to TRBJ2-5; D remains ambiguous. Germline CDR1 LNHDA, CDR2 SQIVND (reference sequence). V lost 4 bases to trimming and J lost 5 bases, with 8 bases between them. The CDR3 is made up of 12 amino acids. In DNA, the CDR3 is TGTGCCAGTAGTACCCAACGGGAGACCCAGTACTTC. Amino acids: CASSTQRETQYF.

The CDR3 nucleotides are TGTGCCACAGGGTTGACAGGGATGAACACCGGGGAGCTGTTTTTT. Protein product: CATGLTGMNTGELFF. The chain couples TRBV24-1 to TRBJ2-2; 7 bases agree with TRBD1. After removal of 10 bases from V and 1 base from J, the junction contained 8 bases not matched to a gene. CDR1 KGHDR and CDR2 SFDVKD come from the germline V gene. CDR3 length: 15 residues.

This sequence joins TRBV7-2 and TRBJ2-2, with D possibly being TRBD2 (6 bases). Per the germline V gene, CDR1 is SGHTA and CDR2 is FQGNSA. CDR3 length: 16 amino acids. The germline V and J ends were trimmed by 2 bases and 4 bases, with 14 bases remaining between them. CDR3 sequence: CASSLTASVTTGELFF. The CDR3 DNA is TGTGCCAGCAGCTTAACGGCTAGCGTGACCACCGGGGAGCTGTTTTTT. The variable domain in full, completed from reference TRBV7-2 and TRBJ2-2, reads GAGVSQSPSNKVTEKGKDVELRCDPISGHTALYWYRQSLGQGLEFLIYFQGNSAPDKSGLPSDRFSAERTGGSVSTLTIQRTQQEDSAVYLCASSLTASVTTGELFFGEGSRLTVL.

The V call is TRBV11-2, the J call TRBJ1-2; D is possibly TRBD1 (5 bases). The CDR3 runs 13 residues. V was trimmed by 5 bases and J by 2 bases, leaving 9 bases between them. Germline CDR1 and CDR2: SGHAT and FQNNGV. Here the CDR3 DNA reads TGTGCCAGCAGCACGACAGCAAACTATGGCTACACCTTC. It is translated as CASSTTANYGYTF.

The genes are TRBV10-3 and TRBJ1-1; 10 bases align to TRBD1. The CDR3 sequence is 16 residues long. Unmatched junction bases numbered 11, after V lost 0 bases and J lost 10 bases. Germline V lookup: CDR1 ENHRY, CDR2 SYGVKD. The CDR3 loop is CAISESGTGALGGAFF. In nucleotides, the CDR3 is TGTGCCATCAGTGAGTCCGGGACAGGGGCCCTCGGAGGAGCTTTCTTT.

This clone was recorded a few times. The CDR3 protein is CASSDRSGGFNEQFF. The CDR3 DNA reads TGTGCCAGCAGCGACAGGAGCGGGGGGTTCAATGAGCAGTTCTTC. V is TRBV9 and J is TRBJ2-1, with 9 bases fitting TRBD2. Germline-derived CDR1 and CDR2 are SGDLS and YYNGEE. V shed 3 bases, J shed 6 bases, and the junction held 7 bases outside the gene matches. The length of the CDR3 is 15 residues. Full variable domain (rest looked up from reference TRBV9 and TRBJ2-1): DSGVTQTPKHLITATGQRVTLRCSPRSGDLSVYWYQQSLDQGLQFLIQYYNGEERAKGNILERFSAQQFPDLHSELNLSSLELGDSALYFCASSDRSGGFNEQFFGPGTRLTVL.

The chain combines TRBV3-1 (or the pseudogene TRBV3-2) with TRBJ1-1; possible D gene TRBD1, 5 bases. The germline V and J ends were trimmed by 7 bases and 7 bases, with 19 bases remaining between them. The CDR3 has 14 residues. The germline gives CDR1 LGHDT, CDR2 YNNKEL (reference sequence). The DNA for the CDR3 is TGTGCCAGCAAACAGGCCGGGAGGAGTGGTGAAGCTTTCTTT. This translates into CASKQAGRSGEAFF.

The CDR3 DNA sequence: TGCGCCAGCAGCCTCCCGGGGGGGGGTACGGAAGATACGCAGTATTTT. The encoded protein is CASSLPGGGTEDTQYF. The V and J genes are TRBV5-1 and TRBJ2-3; 8 bases agree with TRBD2. The CDR3 sequence is 16 residues long. Trimming at V came to 4 bases and at J to 5 bases, leaving 12 bases not matched to a gene. The V gene's germline CDR1 is SGHRS and CDR2 YFSETQ.

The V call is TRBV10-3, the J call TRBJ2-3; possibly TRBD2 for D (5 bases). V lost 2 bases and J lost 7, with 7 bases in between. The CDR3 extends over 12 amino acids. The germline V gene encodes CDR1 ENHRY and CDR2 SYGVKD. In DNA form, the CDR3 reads TGTGCCATCAGTGAGCACGGGAATACGCAGTATTTT. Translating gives CAISEHGNTQYF.

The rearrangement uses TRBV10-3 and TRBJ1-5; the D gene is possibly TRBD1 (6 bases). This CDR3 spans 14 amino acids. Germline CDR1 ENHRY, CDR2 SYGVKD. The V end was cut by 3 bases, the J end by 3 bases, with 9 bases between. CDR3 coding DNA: TGTGCCATCAGTGAAACAGGGTTCAATCAGCCCCAGCATTTT. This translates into CAISETGFNQPQHF.

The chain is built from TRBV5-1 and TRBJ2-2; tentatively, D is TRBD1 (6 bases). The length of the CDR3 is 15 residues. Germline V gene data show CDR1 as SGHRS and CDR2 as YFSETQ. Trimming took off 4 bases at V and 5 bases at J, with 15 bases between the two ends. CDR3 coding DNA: TGCGCCAGCAGCGCGCCCCAAGGGGGTACCGGGGAGCTGTTTTTT. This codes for CASSAPQGGTGELFF.

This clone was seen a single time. The CDR3: CASSEGGSPLHF. CDR3 coding DNA: TGTGCCAGCAGTGAAGGAGGATCACCCCTCCACTTT. This chain connects TRBV25-1 to TRBJ1-6; D is ambiguous. Trimming took off 2 bases at V and 10 bases at J, with 6 bases between the two ends. CDR3 length: 12 residues. Germline V gives CDR1 MGHDK, CDR2 SYGVNS. Variable domain in full (rest from reference TRBV25-1 and TRBJ1-6): EADIYQTPRYLVIGTGKKITLECSQTMGHDKMYWYQQDPGMELHLIHYSYGVNSTEKGDLSSESTVSRIRTEHFPLTLESARPSHTSQYLCASSEGGSPLHFGNGTRLTVT.